This TCR beta chain was found in a study of cytomegalovirus exposure and HLA in healthy donors. Study context: The 120 or so validation repertoires used the same platform as the 600 to 750 first-cohort repertoires (as reported by a later analysis).

Notes on this clone: Its target is unknown.

Trimming pared 0 bases from V and 6 bases from J, leaving 6 bases between. There are 13 residues in the CDR3. Germline values: CDR1 MGHRA, CDR2 YSYEKL. Findings of the study overall: Reports showed the classifier diagnosing cytomegalovirus status with high specificity and sensitivity. Some 150 TCR beta chains were listed as cytomegalovirus-associated. Three chains tied to CMV proved CMV antigen-specific in vitro.

Method: immunoSEQ multiplex PCR; TCRdb's copy keeps in-frame clones and lacks some. The sample yields around 230,000 clones, about 90% seen once. The chain employs TRBV4-1 and TRBJ1-5; D is perhaps TRBD1 (6 bases). Sequencing was done on a sample of PBMCs. The sequence derives from a woman in her twenties or thirties in good health and CMV-seropositive. The CDR3 here is CASSQEGAQPQHF. CDR3 sequence (DNA): TGCGCCAGCAGCCAAGAGGGGGCTCAGCCCCAGCATTTT.